This is a list of T cell receptor beta chains from one sample in a study of neurological immune-mediated disorders. TCRdb redid the calling of the 5' RACE reads with MiXCR, one entry per CDR3 protein. The repertoire holds around 50,000 distinct CDR3 sequences, with 10% to 15% as singletons. Sequencing used PBMCs. These receptors originate from a male donor with HTLV-1-associated myelopathy (HAM/TSP). Both conserved end residues are part of each CDR3. Some rows have no size entry. The others give once, few or many, or a class for an expanded clone.

v_gene | abundance | CDR3aa
TRBV28 | many | CASICLGLREVSYEQYF
TRBV27 | many | CASSSSGGAEEQYF
TRBV29-1 | many | CSAWTGAGNTIYF
TRBV5-1 | many | CASSLGQTNIQYF
TRBV20-1 | many | CSASGTASNQPQHF
TRBV4-1 | many | CASSQKPGDRGHGELFF
TRBV6-5 | many | CASSYFYRGTGGRTSNQPQHF
TRBV5-1 | many | CASSSQGQTGSPLHF
TRBV5-4 | many | CASRKDSSYNEQFF
TRBV12-3/TRBV12-4 | . | CASSLGVYGYTF
TRBV5-1 | . | CASSTGQGLNEQFF
TRBV6-5 | many | CASTISDGDEQYF
TRBV4-1 | few | CASSPEDVPWGYGYTF
TRBV9 | . | CASSQSQGDHNEQFF
TRBV5-1 | many | CASSFQGLLNEQYF
TRBV5-6 | many | CASSLALGGEPQHF
TRBV20-1 | many | CSAETGEGANVLTF
TRBV11-2 | many | CASSSQENTEAFF
TRBV2 | many | CASNQGWPARTDYEQYF
TRBV5-1 | many | CASSLEGTGGGSGANVLTF
TRBV20-1 | many | CSASSGGTYEQYF
TRBV6-2/TRBV6-3 | many | CASSSRQGSYNEQFF
TRBV5-5 | many | CASTRTGMNTEAFF
TRBV7-7 | many | CASSSGMQETQYF
TRBV2 | . | CASSGLAGGGDTQYF
TRBV4-3 | many | CASSRRGGSFLSGANVLTF
TRBV7-2 | many | CASSSRWQAIYEQYF
TRBV7-2 | many | CASSSLGGVWQPQHF
TRBV20-1 | . | CSAPVRGGKYNEQFF
TRBV27 | many | CASSQTGPSTDTQYF
TRBV7-6 | many | CASSLGRANYGYTF
TRBV7-9 | many | CASSQGQANEKLFF
TRBV27 | many | CASSLVGGISYNEQFF
TRBV3-1 | . | CASSQPGQVTSYEQYF
TRBV20-1 | many | CSARDWQGGSPLHF
TRBV20-1 | many | CSARDPIRKTQYF
TRBV5-1 | many | CASSLGQAAGGYTF
TRBV20-1 | many | CSARNHRGGDEQYF
TRBV20-1 | many | CSASMGSSNQPQHF
TRBV29-1 | many | CSVSGTGGSYEQYF
TRBV5-1 | many | CASSRLTGRDTEAFF
TRBV10-3 | many | CAISGQGWPGQETQYF
TRBV5-1 | many | CASSLAEGAGRNTEAFF
TRBV20-1 | many | CSASRDAGTEAFF
TRBV7-9 | many | CASRSFSLSDTEAFF
TRBV20-1 | many | CSARSLAGLTDTQYF
TRBV7-6 | many | CASSSGFGELFF
TRBV20-1 | many | CSARDSGLSSNQPQHF
TRBV24-1 | . | CATSDSVSQETQYF
TRBV7-9 | many | CASSVGLAGTTLQYF
TRBV20-1 | many | CSARVVMGRTEAFF
TRBV20-1 | many | CSASGQGGGSTEAFF
TRBV4-1 | many | CASSRRDGTGGGQPQHF
TRBV5-1 | few | CASSLAGGHGGNQPQHF
TRBV7-6 | . | CASSPQAGPTEAFF
TRBV5-5 | many | CASSFALNTEAFF
TRBV5-1 | many | CASRDNQETQYF
TRBV20-1 | many | CSARGDYEQYF
TRBV15 | many | CATKFTSGFSYNEQFF